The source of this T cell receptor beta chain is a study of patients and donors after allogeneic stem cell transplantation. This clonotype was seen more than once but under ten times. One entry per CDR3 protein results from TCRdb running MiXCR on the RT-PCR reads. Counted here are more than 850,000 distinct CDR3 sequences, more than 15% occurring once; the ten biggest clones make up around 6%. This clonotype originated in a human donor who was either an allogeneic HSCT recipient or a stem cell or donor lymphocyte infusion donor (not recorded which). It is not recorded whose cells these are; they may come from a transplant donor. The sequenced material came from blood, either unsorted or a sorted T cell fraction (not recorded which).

The chain's CDR3 is CASSLLVNSRVNTEAFF. The CDR3 DNA reads as TGCGCCAGCAGCTTGTTGGTCAATTCCAGGGTGAACACTGAAGCTTTCTTT. J is TRBJ1-1 and V is TRBV5-1; a weak D match, TRBD1 (5 bases). Germline lookup yields CDR1 SGHRS and CDR2 YFSETQ. Trimming cost V 1 base and J 0 bases, with 16 bases left between them. CDR3 length equals 17 residues.